These 14 T cell receptor beta chains share one sample of origin, sequenced in a study of blood T cell repertoires in COVID-19. TCRdb's table, derived via immunoSEQ multiplex PCR, lists solely in-frame clones and lacks some. This table has 300,000 to 350,000 clones, around 85% appearing once. The sample was PBMCs or T cells enriched from blood (not recorded which). Receptors were obtained from a man younger than 45 who had recovered from COVID-19.

This chain links TRBV20-1 with TRBJ2-3; no reliable D call. V was pared by 3 bases and J by 3 bases, with 4 bases between. The CDR3 sequence is 11 residues long. Germline CDR1 is DFQATT and CDR2 is SNEGSKA (reference sequence). The CDR3 here is CSASRTDTQYF. For the CDR3, the DNA is TGCAGTGCTAGCCGGACAGATACGCAGTATTTT.

J is TRBJ2-7 and V is TRBV7-8; D remains unclear. This CDR3 spans 15 amino acids. Germline CDR1 reads SGHVS; CDR2 reads FQNEAQ. Trimming stripped 5 bases from V and 6 bases from J, with 20 bases between. CDR3 loop: CASSPPSSRLGEQYF. In DNA, the CDR3 is TGTGCCAGCAGCCCGCCATCATCCAGGTTGGGCGAGCAGTACTTC. The whole variable domain, remainder taken from reference TRBV7-8 and TRBJ2-7, is GAGVSQSPRYKVAKRGQDVALRCDPISGHVSLFWYQQALGQGPEFLTYFQNEAQLDKSGLPSDRFFAERPEGSVSTLKIQRTQQEDSAVYLCASSPPSSRLGEQYFGPGTRLTVT.

CDR3 sequence: CASRLKQEYTNSPLHF. The CDR3 nucleotides are TGTGCCAGCAGGCTTAAACAGGAGTATACTAATTCACCCCTCCACTTT. The chain uses TRBV27 and TRBJ1-6; D may be TRBD1 (5 bases). Germline values: CDR1 MNHEY, CDR2 SMNVEV (reference sequence). V was trimmed by 6 bases and J by 6 bases, leaving 18 bases between them. This CDR3 contains 16 residues.

The rearrangement links TRBV6-6 to TRBJ1-5; TRBD1 matches 8 bases. Germline CDR1 MNHNY, CDR2 SVGAGI (reference sequence). V lost 4 bases, J lost 6 bases, and 8 bases stayed unmatched. This CDR3 contains 15 residues. In nucleotides, the CDR3 is TGTGCCAGCAGTTCCCGGACAGGGTTGGGTCAGCCCCAGCATTTT. Translating gives CASSSRTGLGQPQHF.

The chain links TRBV6-6 to TRBJ2-7; 11 nucleotides line up with TRBD1. Germline assignment: CDR1 MNHNY and CDR2 SVGAGI (reference sequence). The CDR3 extends over 23 amino acids. The V and J ends lost 5 bases and 3 bases, in that order; junction bases with no gene match: 30. Written as DNA, the CDR3 is TGTGCCAGCAGTCATAGCCCCCCCCCAGGACAGGGGGCCCTCGAGTATAGAAACTACGAGCAGTACTTC. This translates into CASSHSPPPGQGALEYRNYEQYF.

The genes are TRBV7-2 and TRBJ1-2, with 8 bases aligning to TRBD1. This CDR3 has 13 residues. Trimming removed 5 bases from V and 4 bases from J; junction bases left unmatched: 3. Germline V gives CDR1 SGHTA, CDR2 FQGNSA. CDR3 residues: CASSPGQAYGYTF. Here the CDR3 DNA reads TGTGCCAGCAGCCCGGGACAGGCCTATGGCTACACCTTC.

The rearrangement joins TRBV9 to TRBJ1-1; D is undetermined. CDR3 length equals 14 residues. V shed 3 bases and J shed 1 base, with 10 bases lying between them. Germline CDR1 is SGDLS and CDR2 is YYNGEE. The DNA of the CDR3 is TGTGCCAGCAGCGCCGGGAGTTCGAACACTGAAGCTTTCTTT. Translation gives CASSAGSSNTEAFF.

This clone was seen once. The chain joins TRBV10-1 to TRBJ2-3; 7 bases match TRBD2. Germline CDR1 reads WNHNN; CDR2 reads SYGVQD (reference sequence). With 4 bases clipped from V and 2 bases from J, the junction kept 3 bases outside the gene matches. There are 14 residues in the CDR3. The CDR3 DNA reads as TGCGCCAGCAGTGCACGGGGGGACACAGATACGCAGTATTTT. The encoded protein is CASSARGDTDTQYF.

This chain connects TRBV7-2 to TRBJ2-1; 8 nucleotides align to TRBD2. V lost 0 bases to trimming and J lost 8 bases; unmatched junction nucleotides: 6. Germline lookup yields CDR1 SGHTA and CDR2 FQGNSA. The CDR3 is 15 amino acids. Here the CDR3 reads CASSLARGGLDEQFF. The CDR3 DNA sequence: TGTGCCAGCAGCTTAGCCCGGGGGGGACTCGATGAGCAGTTCTTC.

The J gene is TRBJ2-3, the V gene TRBV5-1, with 11 bases fitting TRBD2. This CDR3 contains 16 residues. Germline V CDR1 and CDR2: SGHRS, YFSETQ. V shed 0 bases, J shed 4 bases, and the junction held 4 bases outside the gene matches. The CDR3 is CASSLEVAGGPDTQYF. The CDR3 DNA sequence: TGCGCCAGCAGCTTGGAAGTAGCGGGGGGGCCAGATACGCAGTATTTT.

The rearrangement joins TRBV7-2 to TRBJ2-7; 7 nucleotides align to TRBD1. The CDR3 runs 14 residues. The germline V gene encodes CDR1 SGHTA and CDR2 FQGNSA. Trimming removed 3 bases from V and 5 bases from J; junction bases left unmatched: 7. In nucleotides, the CDR3 is TGTGCCAGCAGCTTCTACGAGCAGGGGGACGAGCAGTACTTC. Translation gives CASSFYEQGDEQYF.

The chain employs TRBV5-1 and TRBJ1-4; D not certain. V lost 1 base and J 4 bases, leaving 14 bases between the germline ends. The CDR3 is 16 amino acids. Germline V gene sequence: CDR1 SGHRS, CDR2 YFSETQ. CDR3 nucleotides: TGCGCCAGCAGCTTGAACTCGGGTCAGATTAATGAAAAACTGTTTTTT. Its protein is CASSLNSGQINEKLFF.

In this sample, this clone turned up once. J is TRBJ2-1 and V is TRBV14, with 7 nucleotides matching TRBD2. This CDR3 has 14 residues. With 0 bases clipped from V and 11 bases from J, the junction kept 7 bases outside the gene matches. The V gene's germline CDR1 is SGHDN and CDR2 FVKESK. DNA of the CDR3: TGTGCCAGCAGCCAAGATGCCCCGGGGGGAAAGCAGTTCTTC. As protein: CASSQDAPGGKQFF.

This clone was recorded a few times. V usage is TRBV5-1 and J usage is TRBJ2-5, with D tentatively TRBD2 (7 bases). V lost 0 bases and J 6 bases, leaving 18 bases between the germline ends. The CDR3 has 16 residues. Looked up from germline, CDR1 is SGHRS and CDR2 is YFSETQ. The CDR3 sequence: CASSLDFTGGAKTQYF. The CDR3 DNA is TGCGCCAGCAGCTTGGATTTTACGGGGGGCGCCAAGACCCAGTACTTC. Combining the CDR3 with reference TRBV5-1 and TRBJ2-5 gives the whole variable domain KAGVTQTPRYLIKTRGQQVTLSCSPISGHRSVSWYQQTPGQGLQFLFEYFSETQRNKGNFPGRFSGRQFSNSRSEMNVSTLELGDSALYLCASSLDFTGGAKTQYFGPGTRLLVL.